This T cell receptor beta chain is from a study of post-analysis software for immune sequencing data. Germline V gene lookup returns CDR1 MGHDK and CDR2 SYGVNS. Trimming took off 5 bases at V and 7 bases at J, with 12 bases between the two ends. CDR3 length: 13 amino acids. Study-level points and caveats: When patients were compared with controls, a handful of TRBV segments were more frequent, TRBV5-6, TRBV5-1 and TRBV20-1 among them.

This clonotype was seen a few times. The antigen is not known. Libraries were made from TCR beta cDNA, and they carried unique molecular identifiers. In TCRdb, the PCR reads were re-called with MiXCR into one record per CDR3 protein. The sample includes over 700,000 distinct CDR3 sequences, 30% of them seen just once. The V gene is TRBV25-1, the J gene TRBJ1-5; D not resolved. The sample consisted of blood. This receptor was obtained from a girl aged 10 to 17 with multiple sclerosis. Here the CDR3 reads CASSRSSEQPQHF. The CDR3 bases are TGTGCCAGCAGTCGGAGCTCTGAGCAGCCCCAGCATTTT.